One sample yielded the 21 T cell receptor beta chains listed below, sequenced in a study of cytomegalovirus exposure and HLA in healthy donors. The study ran its PCR with 60 Vbeta and 13 Jbeta primers. Produced via immunoSEQ multiplex PCR; TCRdb's table is partial and in-frame only. The top ten clones hold 6.3% of a sample with under 150,000 clones, 78% of them seen once. Sequencing was done on a sample of PBMCs. These receptors originate from a woman in her forties in good health and CMV-seronegative.

This clone turned up a few times. The chain couples TRBV2 to TRBJ2-3; D not certain. Trimming pared 6 bases from V and 0 bases from J, leaving 4 bases between. This CDR3 spans 12 amino acids. Germline lookup yields CDR1 SNHLY and CDR2 FYNNEI. This chain's CDR3 is CASRTSTDTQYF. The CDR3 nucleotides read TGTGCCAGCAGGACTAGCACAGATACGCAGTATTTT.

The chain employs TRBV4-2 and TRBJ2-1, with TRBD2 matching 8 bases. Trimming took 2 bases from V and 6 from J; bases not matched to a gene: 9. The CDR3 sequence is 16 residues long. CDR1 is LGHNA and CDR2 is YNFKEQ in the germline V gene. CDR3 bases: TGTGCCAGCAGCCAACGCGGGACTAGTAGGGGCAATGAGCAGTTCTTC. This translates into CASSQRGTSRGNEQFF.

This clone was detected only a few times. The gene calls are TRBV27 and TRBJ1-6; D gene uncertain. The CDR3 is 15 amino acids. Between the trimmed V and J ends, which lost 7 bases and 10 bases, there was a span of 20 bases. Germline CDR1 MNHEY, CDR2 SMNVEV (reference sequence). Here the CDR3 reads CASTLLEGHKSPLHF. The DNA for the CDR3 is TGTGCCAGCACCCTCCTCGAGGGCCACAAGTCACCCCTCCACTTT.

The genes are TRBV5-1 and TRBJ2-5, with D tentatively TRBD2 (6 bases). Germline V gene lookup returns CDR1 SGHRS and CDR2 YFSETQ. V was cut by 4 bases and J by 2 bases, with 12 bases left in between. The CDR3 loop spans 14 amino acids. The CDR3 loop reads CASSGGTRQETQYF. CDR3 in DNA: TGCGCCAGCAGCGGTGGGACTCGACAAGAGACCCAGTACTTC.

The chain recombines TRBV4-3 with TRBJ2-2; 7 bases fit TRBD2. In germline, CDR1 is LGHNA, CDR2 YSLEER. This CDR3 spans 16 amino acids. Germline trimming cut 1 base from V and 2 bases from J; bases unmatched to any gene: 4. CDR3 region: CASSQAGGGNTGELFF. The CDR3 bases are TGCGCCAGCAGCCAAGCCGGCGGGGGAAACACCGGGGAGCTGTTTTTT.

The chain recombines TRBV6-5 with TRBJ2-7, with D possibly being TRBD1 (5 bases). CDR3 length: 15 residues. V was pared by 0 bases and J by 1 base, with 10 bases between. Germline V gives CDR1 MNHEY, CDR2 SVGAGI. This chain's CDR3 is CASSYSQGQSYEQYF. The CDR3 DNA reads as TGTGCCAGCAGTTACTCGCAGGGTCAGTCCTACGAGCAGTACTTC.

The V call is TRBV29-1, the J call TRBJ2-2; 14 bases map to TRBD2. The J segment lost 5 bases and the V segment lost 0 bases, leaving 2 bases of the junction unmatched. Per germline, CDR1 SQVTM and CDR2 ANQGSEA. CDR3 length: 16 residues. The CDR3 DNA follows: TGCAGCGTTGAAGATCGGACTAGCGGGAGGACCGGGGAGCTGTTTTTT. Translated: CSVEDRTSGRTGELFF.

The J gene is TRBJ2-1, the V gene TRBV28; TRBD2 agrees at 11 bases. V trimming: 4 bases; J trimming: 3 bases; junction bases outside the gene matches: 8. The germline V gene encodes CDR1 MDHEN and CDR2 SYDVKM. There are 17 residues in the CDR3. Written as DNA, the CDR3 is TGTGCCAGCAGTTCCATTCACGGACTAGCGGGCTACAATGAGCAGTTCTTC. It yields the protein CASSSIHGLAGYNEQFF.

The CDR3 nucleotides read TGCAGCGTACCGCTCACCCCGGGACTAGCTGTCGCAGATACGCAGTATTTT. Amino acids: CSVPLTPGLAVADTQYF. This chain links TRBV29-1 with TRBJ2-3, with 9 bases that match TRBD2. The germline gives CDR1 SQVTM, CDR2 ANQGSEA. V was pared by 6 bases and J by 4 bases, with 17 bases of the junction left unmatched. This CDR3 region has 17 residues.

The CDR3 loop is CASSLPGGQGRRETQYF. DNA of the CDR3: TGTGCCAGCAGCTTACCCGGAGGACAGGGGAGACGGGAGACCCAGTACTTC. The J gene is TRBJ2-5, the V gene TRBV5-4; 9 positions agree with TRBD1. CDR3 length equals 17 residues. V lost 2 bases to trimming and J lost 5 bases; unmatched junction nucleotides: 13. Germline lookup yields CDR1 SGHNT and CDR2 YYREEE (reference sequence).

The rearrangement uses TRBV4-3 and TRBJ2-3, with a weak D call TRBD2 (6 bases). The CDR3 covers 15 residues. The V and J ends lost 1 base and 0 bases respectively, with 8 bases between them. Germline-derived CDR1 and CDR2 are LGHNA and YSLEER. The CDR3 DNA reads TGCGCCAGCAGCCAAGGGAGGGTTAGCACAGATACGCAGTATTTT. Translation: CASSQGRVSTDTQYF.

This clone was seen only once. This chain links TRBV7-2 with TRBJ2-2; 7 bases match TRBD1. The V gene end was trimmed by 3 bases and the J gene end by 3 bases; junction bases not matched to a gene: 10. The CDR3 spans 17 residues. CDR1 is SGHTA, CDR2 FQGNSA, per germline. In nucleotides, the CDR3 is TGTGCCAGCAGCTTGTTGGTAGGGGGCCAAGACACCGGGGAGCTGTTTTTT. As protein: CASSLLVGGQDTGELFF.

This rearrangement joins TRBV28 to TRBJ1-2, with 7 bases matching TRBD1. The CDR3 length is 14 residues. V trimming: 6 bases; J trimming: 4 bases; junction bases outside the gene matches: 8. Germline CDR1 and CDR2: MDHEN and SYDVKM. CDR3 coding DNA: TGTGCCAGCAGAACGACGACAGGGTCCTATGGCTACACCTTC. Its protein is CASRTTTGSYGYTF.

This chain uses TRBV2 with TRBJ2-7; 7 bases agree with TRBD2. The CDR3 runs 14 residues. The germline gives CDR1 SNHLY, CDR2 FYNNEI. With V trimmed by 6 bases and J by 6 bases, 11 bases remained unmatched. The CDR3 is CASRTLSGRGEQYF. The CDR3 region has the DNA TGTGCCAGCAGGACCCTTAGCGGGCGGGGCGAGCAGTACTTC. Supplemented by reference TRBV2 and TRBJ2-7, the full variable domain reads EPEVTQTPSHQVTQMGQEVILRCVPISNHLYFYWYRQILGQKVEFLVSFYNNEISEKSEIFDDQFSVERPDGSNFTLKIRSTKLEDSAMYFCASRTLSGRGEQYFGPGTRLTVT.

This rearrangement joins TRBV5-1 to TRBJ2-3, with 7 bases identical to TRBD2. The CDR3 has 16 amino acids. Germline-derived CDR1 and CDR2 are SGHRS and YFSETQ. V gave up 0 bases and J gave up 6 bases; unmatched junction bases: 10. The CDR3 nucleotides are TGCGCCAGCAGCTTGGGGCCGGCAGGGAGGGAGGATACGCAGTATTTT. Protein sequence: CASSLGPAGREDTQYF.

V usage is TRBV15 and J usage is TRBJ2-1; tentative D call: TRBD2 (6 bases). V was trimmed by 3 bases and J by 0 bases, leaving 12 bases between them. Per germline, CDR1 LNHNV and CDR2 YYDKDF (reference sequence). The length of the CDR3 is 16 residues. The CDR3 reads CATSSHAGYSYNEQFF. DNA of the CDR3: TGTGCCACCAGCAGTCATGCGGGGTACTCCTACAATGAGCAGTTCTTC.

V is TRBV7-2 and J is TRBJ2-1, with 8 nucleotides matching TRBD1. Trimming cost V 1 base and J 8 bases; bases outside gene matches: 4. The germline gives CDR1 SGHTA, CDR2 FQGNSA. CDR3 size: 14 residues. CDR3 loop: CASSLGQGAYEQFF. In DNA form, the CDR3 reads TGTGCCAGCAGCTTAGGGCAGGGGGCCTATGAGCAGTTCTTC.

CDR3 DNA: TGTGCCAGCAGCTCCCCCTCGGACAGCGGAGAAGCTTTCTTT. Its translation is CASSSPSDSGEAFF. The chain joins TRBV5-4 to TRBJ1-1, with a possible D match to TRBD1 (6 bases). Trimming left V 3 bases short and J 8 bases short, with 17 bases between. CDR3 length equals 14 residues. Germline V gene sequence: CDR1 SGHNT, CDR2 YYREEE (reference sequence).

Of note for this clone: The junction shows a germline mismatch at one end, possibly a read error. The chain recombines TRBV5-4 with TRBJ2-4, with a possible D match to TRBD2 (6 bases). Germline assignment: CDR1 SGHNT and CDR2 YYREEE (reference sequence). The CDR3 covers 16 residues. The CDR3 here is CASSSGTEGSKNSQYF. The DNA of the CDR3 is TGTGCCAGCAGCTCGGGGACTGAGGGATCCAAAAACAGTCAGTACTTC. Using reference TRBV5-4 and TRBJ2-4 for the parts outside the CDR3, the full variable domain is ETGVTQSPTHLIKTRGQQVTLRCSSQSGHNTVSWYQQALGQGPQFIFQYYREEENGRGNFPPRFSGLQFPNYSSELNVNALELDDSALYLCASSSGTEGSKNSQYFGAGTRLSVL.

This CDR3 is CASSEAESLYGYTF. Written as DNA, the CDR3 is TGTGCCAGCAGTGAGGCAGAATCTCTCTATGGCTACACCTTC. The chain links TRBV2 to TRBJ1-2; D gene uncertain. V shed 3 bases and J shed 4 bases, with 12 bases lying between them. The CDR3 has 14 amino acids. Germline lookup yields CDR1 SNHLY and CDR2 FYNNEI.

The chain employs TRBV19 and TRBJ2-5; D unresolved. This CDR3 contains 14 residues. Trimming left V 2 bases short and J 5 bases short, with 12 bases between. Per germline, CDR1 LNHDA and CDR2 SQIVND (reference sequence). The CDR3 loop is CASSIRQDGETQYF. Here the CDR3 DNA reads TGTGCCAGTAGTATACGCCAGGATGGGGAGACCCAGTACTTC.